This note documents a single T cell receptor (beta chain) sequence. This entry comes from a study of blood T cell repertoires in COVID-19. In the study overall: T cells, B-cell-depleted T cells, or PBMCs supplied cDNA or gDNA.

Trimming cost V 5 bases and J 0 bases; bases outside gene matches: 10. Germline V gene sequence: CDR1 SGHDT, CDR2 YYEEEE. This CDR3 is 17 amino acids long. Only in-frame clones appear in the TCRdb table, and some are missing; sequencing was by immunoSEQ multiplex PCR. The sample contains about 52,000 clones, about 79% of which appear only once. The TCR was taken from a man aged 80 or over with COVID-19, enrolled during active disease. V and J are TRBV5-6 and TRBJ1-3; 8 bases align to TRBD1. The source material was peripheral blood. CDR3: CASSTFRTGRSGNTIYF. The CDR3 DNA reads TGTGCCAGCAGTACCTTTCGGACAGGGCGCTCTGGAAACACCATATATTTT. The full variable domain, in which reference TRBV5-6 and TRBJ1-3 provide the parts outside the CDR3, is DAGVTQSPTHLIKTRGQQVTLRCSPKSGHDTVSWYQQALGQGPQFIFQYYEEEERQRGNFPDRFSGHQFPNYSSELNVNALLLGDSALYLCASSTFRTGRSGNTIYFGEGSWLTVV.